Listed below are T cell receptor beta chains from one sample, sequenced in a study of Ad26.COV2.S vaccination and SARS-CoV-2 variants. Sequenced by immunoSEQ multiplex PCR; TCRdb stores in-frame clones only, minus some. The sample lists some 390,000 clones; approximately 86% were seen once. This specimen consisted of peripheral blood, obtained in a trial of Ad26.COV2.S vaccine versus placebo. All receptors come from a person aged 18-65 years who received the Ad26.COV2.S COVID-19 vaccine or a placebo. Each CDR3 is given with its conserved first and last residue.

V gene	J gene	CDR3 protein
TRBV4-1	TRBJ2-5	CASSQVTSVETQYF
TRBV18	TRBJ1-2	CASSPRSYPVYGYTF
TRBV5-4	TRBJ1-1	CAAGVGSPADTEAFF
TRBV4-1	TRBJ1-1	CASSPYILGQGHTEAFF
TRBV4-3	TRBJ2-1	CASSQDGTSGYNEQFF
TRBV18	TRBJ1-2	CASSPDSLYGYTF
TRBV6-4	TRBJ1-3	CASSDQTGVPSGNTIYF
TRBV12-3/TRBV12-4	TRBJ1-5	CASTAGGQPQHF
TRBV11-2	TRBJ1-2	CASSLGRGLRTRGYTF
TRBV6-2/TRBV6-3	TRBJ1-2	CASSYSGRTGTTF
TRBV6-1	TRBJ2-2	CASSAETQKWTAPDTGELFF
TRBV21-1	TRBJ2-7	CASSKVGYLSYEQYF
TRBV29-1	TRBJ1-2	CSAMNFADGYTF
TRBV7-8	TRBJ2-7	CASSLGGGRVPPRLYEQYF
TRBV7-8	TRBJ1-3	CASSLRRDTRSGEDIYF
TRBV18	TRBJ1-1	CASSPGTENTEAFF
TRBV11-2	TRBJ1-1	CASSLGTGSLVGTEAFF
TRBV19	TRBJ1-1	CASSMDRDTEAFF
TRBV18	TRBJ2-5	CASSPREGPPNPETQYF
TRBV6-2/TRBV6-3	TRBJ1-6	CASSTGTDNSPLHF
TRBV3-1/TRBV3-2	TRBJ2-2	CASSQEGSSGGARELFF
TRBV16	TRBJ2-7	CASSRQSGYEQYF
TRBV3-1/TRBV3-2	TRBJ2-3	CASSRQRGGTSTDTQYF
TRBV29-1	TRBJ2-3	CSVLYGAEVTDTQYF
TRBV11-2	TRBJ1-1	CASSLREGAFF
TRBV5-1	TRBJ2-7	CASRRPGQGYEQYF
TRBV4-2	TRBJ2-1	CASSQYFRLAGEYNEQFF
TRBV3-1/TRBV3-2	TRBJ2-5	CASSQAIPAETQYF
TRBV7-8	TRBJ1-6	CASGIPAGALYNSPLHF
TRBV13	TRBJ2-7	CASSSPGIHEQYF
TRBV30	TRBJ1-2	CAWARGLGQGHKDGYTF
TRBV14	TRBJ1-2	CASSQEASTAQDGYTF
TRBV24-1	TRBJ2-2	CATTGRANTGELFF
TRBV6-6	TRBJ2-7	CASSGVGGYEQYF
TRBV15	TRBJ1-5	CATSRDLRGRGLGGSNQPQHF
TRBV5-4	TRBJ1-1	CASSPPTGGTEAFF
TRBV7-2	TRBJ2-7	CASSLDVDLGTGNFYEQYF
TRBV10-2	TRBJ1-2	CASNEGQGNGYTF
TRBV11-2	TRBJ2-7	CASSLSGTRGVGEQYF
TRBV12-3/TRBV12-4	TRBJ1-2	CASRDCYTF
TRBV14	TRBJ1-4	CASSQDFRTGETNEKLFF
TRBV5-1	TRBJ2-1	CASSPRGVSYNEQFF
TRBV3-1/TRBV3-2	TRBJ1-5	CASSQAQWGPQHF
TRBV11-2	TRBJ1-5	CASSKTVNQPQHF
TRBV19	TRBJ1-2	CASSPNRRNRAINYGYTF
TRBV7-6	TRBJ1-4	CASSFMGATNEKLFF
TRBV2	TRBJ2-2	CASSSFQGANGELFF
TRBV18	TRBJ1-1	CASSWLGEGSTEAFF
TRBV7-2	TRBJ1-1	CASSRLSGAPKTEAFF
TRBV19	TRBJ2-6	CASSIQGLNSGANVLTF
TRBV7-9	TRBJ2-2	CASSLGLNTGELFF
TRBV5-1	TRBJ1-4	CASSSSDEKLFF
TRBV7-2	TRBJ2-5	CASSFMQAETQYF
TRBV4-3	TRBJ2-3	CASSQDKGYTDTQYF
TRBV7-9	TRBJ1-2	CASSLVEEGYTF